This TCR beta chain originates from a study of T-cell reconstitution after alpha-beta-depleted transplantation in children. A few counts support this clonotype. V lost 7 bases and J lost 3, with 13 bases in between. Per germline, CDR1 SGDLS and CDR2 YYNGEE. The CDR3 spans 13 residues. Preparation of the TCRbeta library involved a method that used unique molecular identifiers. MiXCR, run by TCRdb on the PCR reads, gives a single entry per CDR3 protein. The sample has about 98,000 distinct CDR3 sequences; around 6.1% are singletons. This TCR came from a female patient between 2 and 15 years old who had a stem cell transplant for Fanconi anemia, so the T cells may come from the graft donor. This chain joins TRBV9 and TRBJ1-1; D is perhaps TRBD1 (5 bases). The material was PBMCs, mostly from graft donor cells, obtained 60 days after TCRalphabeta/CD19-depleted stem cell transplant. CDR3 DNA sequence: TGTGCCAGCGGGGCTGACCTAGACACTGAAGCTTTCTTT. Translation: CASGADLDTEAFF.